This T cell receptor (beta chain) derives from a study of cytomegalovirus exposure and HLA in healthy donors. On this clone itself: Its antigen is currently unknown.

Findings and limits, study-wide: For most TCR sequences rarity was the rule, although some public TCRs occurred in many donors. Analyzed later, most CMV-associated TCR beta chains appeared HLA-restricted. Researchers counted 164 TCR beta chains as cytomegalovirus-associated.

The PCR ran on 60 Vbeta and 13 Jbeta primers. Sequenced by immunoSEQ multiplex PCR; TCRdb stores in-frame clones only, minus some. Its table records 200,000 to 250,000 clones. In germline, CDR1 is SSHAT, CDR2 FNYEAQ (reference sequence). The CDR3 sequence is 20 residues long. V gave up 4 bases and J gave up 2 bases; unmatched junction bases: 23. This TCR was sampled from a woman in her thirties in good health and CMV-seropositive. The source material was PBMCs. The rearrangement links TRBV7-7 to TRBJ2-7, with 7 bases fitting TRBD2. DNA of the CDR3: TGTGCCAGCAGCTGGAGTGGGGGGGACCGAAGGCGGGGATCTACCTACGAGCAGTACTTC. It encodes CASSWSGGDRRRGSTYEQYF.